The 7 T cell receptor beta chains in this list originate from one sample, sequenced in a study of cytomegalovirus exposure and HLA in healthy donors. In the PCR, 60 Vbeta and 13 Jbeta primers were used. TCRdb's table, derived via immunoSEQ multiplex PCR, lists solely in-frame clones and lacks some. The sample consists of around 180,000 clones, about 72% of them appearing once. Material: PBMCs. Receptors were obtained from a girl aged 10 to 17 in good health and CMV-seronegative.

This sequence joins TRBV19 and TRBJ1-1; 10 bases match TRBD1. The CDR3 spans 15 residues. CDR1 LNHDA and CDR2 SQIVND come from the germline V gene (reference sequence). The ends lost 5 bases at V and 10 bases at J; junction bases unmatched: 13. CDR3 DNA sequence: TGTGCCAGTAGTGAGGACAGGGGGACCCTGCGGGTAGCTTTCTTT. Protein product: CASSEDRGTLRVAFF.

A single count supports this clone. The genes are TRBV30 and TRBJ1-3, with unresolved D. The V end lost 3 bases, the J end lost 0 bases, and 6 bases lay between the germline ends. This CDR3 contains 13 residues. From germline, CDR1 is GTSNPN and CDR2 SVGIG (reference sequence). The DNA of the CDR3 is TGTGCCTGGAGAATCAGCTCTGGAAACACCATATATTTT. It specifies CAWRISSGNTIYF.

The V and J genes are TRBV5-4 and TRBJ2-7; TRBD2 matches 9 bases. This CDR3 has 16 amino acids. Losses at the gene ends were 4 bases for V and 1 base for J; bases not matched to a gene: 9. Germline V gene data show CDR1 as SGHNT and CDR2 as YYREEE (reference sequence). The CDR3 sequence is CASSRTDSGGSYEQYF. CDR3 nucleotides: TGTGCCAGCAGCCGAACGGACAGCGGGGGGTCCTACGAGCAGTACTTC.

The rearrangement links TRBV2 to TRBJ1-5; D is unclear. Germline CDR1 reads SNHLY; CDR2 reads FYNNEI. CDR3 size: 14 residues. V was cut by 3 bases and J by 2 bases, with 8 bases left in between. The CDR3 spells CASSEQSGNQPQHF. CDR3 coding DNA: TGTGCCAGCAGTGAGCAATCAGGCAATCAGCCCCAGCATTTT.

CDR3 DNA sequence: TGTGCCAGCAGCCCGACAGAATACAATCAGCCCCAGCATTTT. It is translated as CASSPTEYNQPQHF. The chain couples TRBV7-9 to TRBJ1-5, with D maybe TRBD1 (5 bases). Germline loops: CDR1 SEHNR, CDR2 FQNEAQ (reference sequence). Trimming shortened V by 5 bases and J by 3 bases, and 11 bases separated the two germline ends. CDR3 length: 14 residues. Using reference TRBV7-9 and TRBJ1-5 for the parts outside the CDR3, the full variable domain is DTGVSQNPRHKITKRGQNVTFRCDPISEHNRLYWYRQTLGQGPEFLTYFQNEAQLEKSRLLSDRFSAERPKGSFSTLEIQRTEQGDSAMYLCASSPTEYNQPQHFGDGTRLSIL.

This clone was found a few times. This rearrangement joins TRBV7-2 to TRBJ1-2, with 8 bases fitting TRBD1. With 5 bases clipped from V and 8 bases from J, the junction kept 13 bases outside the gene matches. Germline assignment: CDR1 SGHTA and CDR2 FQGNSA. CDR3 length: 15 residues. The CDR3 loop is CASSPPLDRVDGYTF. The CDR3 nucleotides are TGTGCCAGCAGCCCCCCCTTGGACAGGGTAGACGGCTACACCTTC.

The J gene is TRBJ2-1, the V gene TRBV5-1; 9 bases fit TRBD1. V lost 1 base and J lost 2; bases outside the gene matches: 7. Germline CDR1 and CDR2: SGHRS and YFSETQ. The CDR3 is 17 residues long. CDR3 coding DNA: TGCGCCAGCAGCTTGCGGTGGGACAGGGCCACCTACAATGAGCAGTTCTTC. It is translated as CASSLRWDRATYNEQFF.